The T cell receptor beta chain described here comes from a study of blood T cell repertoires in COVID-19. Study overall: The study drew acute and convalescent COVID-19 samples from the United States, Italy and Spain.

Original methodology: For nucleated cells, counts were estimated from reference gene primer amplification. Here immunoSEQ multiplex PCR was the method, and the copy in TCRdb shows in-frame clones only, minus some. V and J calls and clone size are those listed in that table; D and trimming were worked out from the DNA. Of 380,000 or so clones in the sample, about four fifths were seen once. Germline CDR1 is MDHEN and CDR2 is SYDVKM. V was clipped by 4 bases and J by 4 bases, with 8 bases between them. The CDR3 sequence is 13 residues long. The receptor was derived from a human donor with acute or convalescent COVID-19. The donor label of this sample is uncertain. Sequenced material: peripheral blood. V usage is TRBV28 and J usage is TRBJ1-5; unclear D gene. The CDR3 is CASSSERNQPQHF. The CDR3 nucleotides read TGTGCCAGCAGTTCTGAGAGGAATCAGCCCCAGCATTTT. Full variable domain (rest looked up from reference TRBV28 and TRBJ1-5): DVKVTQSSRYLVKRTGEKVFLECVQDMDHENMFWYRQDPGLGLRLIYFSYDVKMKEKGDIPEGYSVSREKKERFSLILESASTNQTSMYLCASSSERNQPQHFGDGTRLSIL.